This TCR beta chain was obtained from a study of T cells in localized non-small cell lung cancer. Study results and caveats: In adjacent lung appeared a median 57 of the top 100 tumor clones.

Repertoires were generated with immunoSEQ multiplex PCR, while TCRdb's copy carries only in-frame clones and drops some. The profile shows about 59,000 clones, around nine tenths of them singletons. There are 16 residues in the CDR3. CDR1 is MNHEY, CDR2 SMNVEV, per germline (reference sequence). V shed 4 bases, J shed 4 bases, and the junction held 9 bases outside the gene matches. Regarding this clone: As yet, its antigen is unknown.

The chain couples TRBV27 to TRBJ2-5, with 10 positions matching TRBD1. This sequence originates from a man between 40 and 70 years old with stage I squamous cell lung carcinoma. The sequencing used peripheral blood, collected before any cancer treatment. The CDR3: CASSSGTGVERETQYF. The CDR3 DNA is TGTGCCAGCAGTTCGGGGACAGGGGTGGAAAGAGAGACCCAGTACTTC.